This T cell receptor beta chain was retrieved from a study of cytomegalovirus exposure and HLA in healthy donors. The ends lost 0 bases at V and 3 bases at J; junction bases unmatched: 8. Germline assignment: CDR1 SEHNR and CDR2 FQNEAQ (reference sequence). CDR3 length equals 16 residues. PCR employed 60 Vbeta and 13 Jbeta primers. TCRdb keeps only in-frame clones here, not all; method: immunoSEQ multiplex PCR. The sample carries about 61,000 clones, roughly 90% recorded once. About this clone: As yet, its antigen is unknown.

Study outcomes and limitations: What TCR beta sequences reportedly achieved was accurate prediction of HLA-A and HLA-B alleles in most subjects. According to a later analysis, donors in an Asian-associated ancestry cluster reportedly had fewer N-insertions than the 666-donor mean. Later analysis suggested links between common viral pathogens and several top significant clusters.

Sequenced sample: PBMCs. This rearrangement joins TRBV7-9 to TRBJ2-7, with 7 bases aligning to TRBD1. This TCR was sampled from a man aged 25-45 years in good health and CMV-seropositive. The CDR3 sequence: CASSLAPGTDYYEQYF. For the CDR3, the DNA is TGTGCCAGCAGCTTAGCCCCCGGGACAGATTACTACGAGCAGTACTTC. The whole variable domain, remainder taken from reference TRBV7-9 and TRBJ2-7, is DTGVSQNPRHKITKRGQNVTFRCDPISEHNRLYWYRQTLGQGPEFLTYFQNEAQLEKSRLLSDRFSAERPKGSFSTLEIQRTEQGDSAMYLCASSLAPGTDYYEQYFGPGTRLTVT.